The 5 T cell receptor beta chains below all came from one sample that was sequenced in a study of blood T cells in healthy people across ages. Primed by a sample-barcoded 5' primer and a J-beta primer mix, a second PCR proceeded for 7 to 11 cycles. TCRdb passed the 5' RACE reads through MiXCR, listing each CDR3 protein once. The sample has under 950,000 distinct CDR3 sequences, 20% to 25% seen once. The specimen sequenced was blood. These receptors were taken from a man in his sixties or seventies in good health.

Notes on this clonotype: This may be a read error, as it is one base from a much larger clone. This sequence joins TRBV12-3 or TRBV12-4 and TRBJ2-1; D is uncertain. The CDR3 has 12 residues. CDR3 in DNA: TGTGCCTGCAGTTTATCTGAGAATGAGCAGTTCTTC. It is translated as CACSLSENEQFF.

The chain couples TRBV12-3 or TRBV12-4 to TRBJ2-2; tentatively, D is TRBD1 or TRBD2 (5 bases each). V was cut by 4 bases and J by 3 bases, with 15 bases left in between. This CDR3 spans 16 amino acids. The DNA of the CDR3 is TGTGCCAGCAGTTCCCTCGGGGCCGCTTACACCGGGGAGCTGTTTTTT. Its translation: CASSSLGAAYTGELFF.

This rearrangement joins TRBV20-1 to TRBJ2-7; 11 nucleotides agree with TRBD2. The J call may be mistaken, given a closer DNA end match to TRBJ2-1. Germline-derived CDR1 and CDR2 are DFQATT and SNEGSKA (reference sequence). The CDR3 sequence is 16 residues long. CDR3 amino acids: CSARVAGGRLGNEQFF. CDR3 sequence (DNA): TGCAGTGCTAGAGTAGCGGGGGGGCGATTAGGCAATGAGCAGTTCTTC.

This chain links TRBV10-3 with TRBJ2-5, with TRBD2 matching over 8 bases. Germline values: CDR1 ENHRY, CDR2 SYGVKD. J lost 1 base, V lost 3 bases, and 7 bases had no gene match. The CDR3 is 16 residues long. The CDR3 bases are TGTGCCATCAGTGACCCAGCGGGGGATACCCAAGAGACCCAGTACTTC. Its translation: CAISDPAGDTQETQYF.

This clonotype was counted a few times. The J gene is TRBJ1-1, the V gene TRBV5-1; D remains unclear. The CDR3 runs to 14 residues. The germline V gene has CDR1 SGHRS and CDR2 YFSETQ. V lost 0 bases and J 2 bases, leaving 8 bases between the germline ends. CDR3 sequence reads: CASSLAYANTEAFF. The CDR3 DNA reads as TGCGCCAGCAGCTTGGCCTACGCCAACACTGAAGCTTTCTTT.